This T cell receptor beta chain stems from a study of cytomegalovirus exposure and HLA in healthy donors. About the research overall: In a previous analysis, approximately 110 million unique TCR beta sequences were found from 170 million or so T cells.

With 60 Vbeta and 13 Jbeta primers, the PCR was carried out. Here immunoSEQ multiplex PCR was the method, and the copy in TCRdb shows in-frame clones only, minus some. The sample yields about 120,000 clones, roughly 78% seen once. Deletions cut 6 bases from V and 4 bases from J, with 12 bases between. The CDR3 length is 14 residues. Germline CDR1 MRHNA, CDR2 SNTAGT. Comment on this clone: Antigen unknown.

Study-level results: The HLA-A and HLA-B alleles of most subjects were reportedly predicted accurately from TCR beta sequences. Rarity held for most TCR sequences, but there were some public TCRs that occurred in many donors.

The chain recombines TRBV6-4 with TRBJ2-2; TRBD2 is a possible D gene (6 bases). Sequencing input: PBMCs. The clonotype originates from a woman aged 25-40 years in good health and CMV-seropositive. CDR3 in amino acids: CASRGLPTTGELFF. The CDR3 nucleotides read TGTGCCAGCAGAGGACTACCCACCACCGGGGAGCTGTTTTTT.